This T cell receptor beta chain was retrieved from a study of identical twins. MiXCR was run by TCRdb on the 5' RACE reads, yielding one entry per CDR3 protein. Found here are some 900,000 distinct CDR3 sequences, 12% of them singletons; the top ten hold about 1.5%. Broader study findings: Beta out-of-frame sequences showed weaker excess twin sharing.

This clonotype was recorded a few times. Antigen specificity is unknown. The germline CDR1 and CDR2 sequences are KGHDR and SFDVKD. The CDR3 is made up of 14 amino acids. The V and J ends lost 5 bases and 4 bases respectively, with 10 bases between them. This sample also appeared in a second study, on yellow fever vaccine responses in identical twins.

The sample taken for sequencing was PBMCs. V gene TRBV24-1 combines with J gene TRBJ2-2; D is uncertain. The TCR was taken from a woman between 18 and 30 years old in good health. The CDR3 is CATSGPVSTGELFF. In DNA form, the CDR3 reads TGTGCCACCAGTGGTCCAGTGTCCACCGGGGAGCTGTTTTTT.